The present T cell receptor (beta chain) was sequenced within a study of blood T cells in healthy people across ages (dated by TCRdb to the mid-2010s). With regard to the full study: In model experiments, template switching captured roughly one uniquely barcoded TCR beta cDNA molecule for every two T cells. The study measured age-related changes in TCR beta repertoire diversity using deep sequencing normalized with unique cDNA molecular identifiers. To avoid experimental bias, donors of different ages were distributed randomly across sequencing lanes. Two additional independent replicas of 1 million unique cDNA reads from the same blood draw were analyzed for two donors (one aged 18 to 30 and one aged 80 or older). Four age groups were formed from the donors: young (average approximately 15 years), middle-aged (around 37), aged (more than 55) and long-lived (around 80).

The roughly 39 donors, aged about 6 to 95 years, were systemically healthy Caucasian individuals from Russia. Each donor gave ten milliliters of peripheral blood, drawn into EDTA-treated Vacutainer tubes. Ficoll-Paque density-gradient centrifugation was used to isolate PBMCs, with at least 7 million per sample. Total RNA, at least 6 micrograms per sample, was extracted from PBMCs with Trizol reagent. Naive CD45RAhigh/CD27high T cell percentages were measured by flow cytometry on a PBMC aliquot from every donor. For CDR1 and CDR2, the germline V gene (reference sequence) lists LGHDT and YNNKEL. From its cysteine to its phenylalanine, the CDR3 spans 16 amino acids. Left in the record is the CDR3 DNA by itself, 48 bases read in frame from the first base. Trimming accounts for 0 bases at V and 10 bases at J, while the number of junction bases matched to no gene is 6. Library generation was performed with 5' RACE. The sequencer was an Illumina HiSeq 2500. A second PCR of roughly 7 to 12 cycles was run with a J-beta primer mix and a sample-barcoded 5' primer. A template-switch 5' adaptor carrying 12 random nucleotides introduced a unique molecular identifier onto each TCR beta cDNA molecule. At least 2.5 million CDR3-containing paired-end reads were obtained from each sample. First-strand cDNA was synthesized from all RNA with the Mint cDNA synthesis kit, primed by a TRBC-specific oligonucleotide. After uracil-DNA glycosylase treatment, a first 18-cycle PCR used universal primers M1SS and BC2_uni_R on all cDNA. The study's processing was this. For normalization, 1 million high-quality reads, each with a distinct molecular identifier, were randomly selected from each sample. Instead of being binned into consensus sequences, reads with shared molecular identifiers were discarded. MiTCR, set to a Q25 quality threshold and the strictest error-elimination algorithm, was used for CDR3 identification, clonotype clustering and error correction. A nonparametric unseen species model with Euler transformation was used to estimate lower-bound total TCR beta diversity. The raw public data were reprocessed by TCRdb itself: fastp quality trimming at Q25, MiXCR clonotype calling, in-frame beta chains only. Identical CDR3 protein sequences are pooled into one entry, listed with their most common genes and DNA. TCRdb, rather than the study authors, made the V and J calls. Counted in this sample were some 1,500,000 distinct CDR3 sequences; 35% to 45% of them appeared once. In total, the top ten clones hold under 5% of the sample.

Concerning this clonotype: Its recognized antigen is unknown. No per-base quality is available; no much larger clone lies one base away.

The paper's findings and limits, for the study overall: The long-lived group showed more naive CD4+ T cells, fewer expanded clones and increased TCR diversity than the aged group, suggesting age selection. Because donor CMV infection status was unknown, age-related changes in expanded clonotypes were potentially confounded. There was a strong correlation between observed TCR beta diversity and the percentage of naive T cells measured by flow cytometry. Because profiling used bulk unsorted PBMCs, naive and antigen-experienced compartments could not be compared conclusively. Observed TCR beta diversity per million T cells fell roughly linearly with age, and a significant reduction was already apparent by age around 40. Estimates of total diversity from one million sequenced T cells were regarded as lower bounds and underestimates.

The sequence is built from TRBV3-1 and TRBJ2-1; TRBD2 matches 13 bases in the middle. Specimen: blood. This TCR was recovered from a woman between 18 and 30 years old in good health. The DNA reads TGTGCCAGCAGCCAAGAAACTAGCGGGAGGGGTGGCGAGCAGTTCTTC. The translation is CASSQETSGRGGEQFF.